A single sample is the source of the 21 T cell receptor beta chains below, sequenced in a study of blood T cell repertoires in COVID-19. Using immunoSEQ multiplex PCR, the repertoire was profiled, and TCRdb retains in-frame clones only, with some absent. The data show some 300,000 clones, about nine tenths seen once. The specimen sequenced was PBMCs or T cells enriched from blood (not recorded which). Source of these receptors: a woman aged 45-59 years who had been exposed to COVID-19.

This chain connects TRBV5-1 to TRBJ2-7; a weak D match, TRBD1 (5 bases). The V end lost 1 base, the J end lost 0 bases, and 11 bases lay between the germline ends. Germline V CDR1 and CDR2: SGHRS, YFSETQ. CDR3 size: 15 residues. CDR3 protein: CASSLTGRSSYEQYF. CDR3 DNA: TGCGCCAGCAGCTTGACAGGTCGAAGCTCCTACGAGCAGTACTTC.

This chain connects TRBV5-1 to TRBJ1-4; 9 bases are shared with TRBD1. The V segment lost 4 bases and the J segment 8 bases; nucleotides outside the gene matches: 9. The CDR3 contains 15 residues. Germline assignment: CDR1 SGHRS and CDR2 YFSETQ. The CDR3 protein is CASSVGQGVREKLFF. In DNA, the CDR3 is TGCGCCAGCAGCGTGGGACAGGGAGTACGGGAAAAACTGTTTTTT.

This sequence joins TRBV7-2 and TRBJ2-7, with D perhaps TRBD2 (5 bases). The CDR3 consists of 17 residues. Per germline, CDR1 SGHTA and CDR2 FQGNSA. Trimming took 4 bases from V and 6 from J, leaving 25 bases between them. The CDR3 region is CASSSSYSTLLLGEQYF. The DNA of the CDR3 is TGTGCCAGCAGCTCCTCTTACTCGACACTACTACTAGGCGAGCAGTACTTC.

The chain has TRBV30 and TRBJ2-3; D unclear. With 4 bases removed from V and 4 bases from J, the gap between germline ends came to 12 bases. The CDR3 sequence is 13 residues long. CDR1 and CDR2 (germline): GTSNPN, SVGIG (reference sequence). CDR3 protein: CAWTRSLPDTQYF. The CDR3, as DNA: TGTGCCTGGACTCGTAGTCTCCCAGATACGCAGTATTTT.

CDR3 region: CASSNTGGGVWGNQPQHF. The CDR3 bases are TGTGCCAGCAGCAACACAGGGGGCGGGGTATGGGGCAATCAGCCCCAGCATTTT. This chain uses TRBV7-9 with TRBJ1-5, with 9 bases aligning to TRBD1. With 5 bases clipped from V and 2 bases from J, the junction kept 13 bases outside the gene matches. The V gene's germline CDR1 is SEHNR and CDR2 FQNEAQ (reference sequence). This CDR3 contains 18 residues.

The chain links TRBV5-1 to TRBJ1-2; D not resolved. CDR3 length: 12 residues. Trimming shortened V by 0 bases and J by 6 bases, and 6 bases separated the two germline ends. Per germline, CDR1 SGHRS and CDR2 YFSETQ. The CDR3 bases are TGCGCCAGCAGCTTGGGGCTCCATGGCTACACCTTC. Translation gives CASSLGLHGYTF.

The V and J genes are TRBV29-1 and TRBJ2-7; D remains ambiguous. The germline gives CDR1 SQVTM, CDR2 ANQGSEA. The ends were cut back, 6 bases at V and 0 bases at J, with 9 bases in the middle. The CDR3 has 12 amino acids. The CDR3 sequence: CSVASHSYEQYF. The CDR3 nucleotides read TGCAGCGTGGCAAGTCACTCCTACGAGCAGTACTTC.

CDR3 DNA sequence: TGCGCCAGCAGCGCCGGGACAGGGATGCAAGAAAAACTGTTTTTT. It specifies CASSAGTGMQEKLFF. The gene calls are TRBV5-1 and TRBJ1-4; 9 positions agree with TRBD1. This CDR3 has 15 residues. Germline CDR1 SGHRS, CDR2 YFSETQ. V was pared by 4 bases and J by 8 bases, with 9 bases of the junction left unmatched.

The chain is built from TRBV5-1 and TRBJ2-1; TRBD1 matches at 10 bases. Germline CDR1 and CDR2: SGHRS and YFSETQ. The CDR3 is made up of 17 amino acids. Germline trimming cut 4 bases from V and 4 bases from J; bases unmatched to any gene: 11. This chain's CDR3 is CASSVNIPGQGYNEQFF. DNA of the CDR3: TGCGCCAGCAGCGTAAATATTCCGGGACAGGGGTACAATGAGCAGTTCTTC.

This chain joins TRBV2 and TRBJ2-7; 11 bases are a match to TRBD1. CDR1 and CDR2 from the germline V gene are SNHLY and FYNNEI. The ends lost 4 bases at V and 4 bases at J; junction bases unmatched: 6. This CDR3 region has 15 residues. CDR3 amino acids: CASSAGTGGRYEQYF. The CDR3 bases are TGTGCCAGCAGTGCTGGGACAGGGGGTAGGTACGAGCAGTACTTC.

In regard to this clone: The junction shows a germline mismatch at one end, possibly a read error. The CDR3 is CASRQAGQGNGYTF. Written as DNA, the CDR3 is TGTGCCAGCAGACAAGCCGGACAGGGCAATGGCTACACCTTC. V is TRBV3-1 (or the pseudogene TRBV3-2) and J is TRBJ1-2, with 8 bases matching TRBD1. The CDR3 has 14 amino acids. Germline CDR1 reads LGHDT; CDR2 reads YNNKEL (reference sequence).

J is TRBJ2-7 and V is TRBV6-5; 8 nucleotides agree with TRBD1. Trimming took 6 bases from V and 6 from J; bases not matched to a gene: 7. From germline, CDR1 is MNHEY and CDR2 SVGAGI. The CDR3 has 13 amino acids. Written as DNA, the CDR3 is TGTGCCAGCAGACTCGGACAGGGAGGCGAGCAGTACTTC. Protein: CASRLGQGGEQYF.

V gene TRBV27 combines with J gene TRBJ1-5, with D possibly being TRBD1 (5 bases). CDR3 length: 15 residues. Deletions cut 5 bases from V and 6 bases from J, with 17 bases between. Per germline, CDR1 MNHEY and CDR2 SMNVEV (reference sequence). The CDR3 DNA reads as TGTGCCAGCAGTAAAGGACTGGGGGGAGGTCAGCCCCAGCATTTT. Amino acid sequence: CASSKGLGGGQPQHF.

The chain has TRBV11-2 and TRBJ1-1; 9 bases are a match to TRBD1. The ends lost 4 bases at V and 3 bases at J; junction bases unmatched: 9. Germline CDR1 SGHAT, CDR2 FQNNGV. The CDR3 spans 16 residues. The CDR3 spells CASSSGTGLVYTEAFF. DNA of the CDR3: TGTGCCAGCAGCTCCGGGACAGGGTTAGTGTACACTGAAGCTTTCTTT.

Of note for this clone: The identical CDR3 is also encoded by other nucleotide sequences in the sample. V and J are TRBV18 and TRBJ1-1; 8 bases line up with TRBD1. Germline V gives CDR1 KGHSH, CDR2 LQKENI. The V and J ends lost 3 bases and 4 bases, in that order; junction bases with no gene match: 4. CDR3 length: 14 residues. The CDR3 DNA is TGTGCCAGCTCACCCCAGGGGGCTGGCACTGAAGCTTTCTTT. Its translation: CASSPQGAGTEAFF.

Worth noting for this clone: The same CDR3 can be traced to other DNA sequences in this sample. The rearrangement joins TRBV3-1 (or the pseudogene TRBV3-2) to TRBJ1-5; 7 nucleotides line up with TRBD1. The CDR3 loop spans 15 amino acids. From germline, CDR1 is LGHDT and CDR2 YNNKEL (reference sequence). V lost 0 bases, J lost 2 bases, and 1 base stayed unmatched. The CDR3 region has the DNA TGTGCCAGCAGCCAAGAAACAGGGGGCAATCAGCCCCAGCATTTT. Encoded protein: CASSQETGGNQPQHF.

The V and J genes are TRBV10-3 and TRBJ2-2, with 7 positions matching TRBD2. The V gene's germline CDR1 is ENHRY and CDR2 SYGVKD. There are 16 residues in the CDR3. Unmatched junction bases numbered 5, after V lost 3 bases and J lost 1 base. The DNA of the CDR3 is TGTGCCATCAGTGATTGGGCTAGCGGGAACACCGGGGAGCTGTTTTTT. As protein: CAISDWASGNTGELFF.

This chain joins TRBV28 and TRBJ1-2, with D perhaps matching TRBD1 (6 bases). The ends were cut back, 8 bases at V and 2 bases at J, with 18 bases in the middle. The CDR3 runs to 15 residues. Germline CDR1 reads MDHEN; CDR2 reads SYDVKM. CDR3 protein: CASGGPGQTNYGYTF. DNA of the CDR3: TGTGCCAGCGGGGGCCCCGGACAGACCAACTATGGCTACACCTTC.

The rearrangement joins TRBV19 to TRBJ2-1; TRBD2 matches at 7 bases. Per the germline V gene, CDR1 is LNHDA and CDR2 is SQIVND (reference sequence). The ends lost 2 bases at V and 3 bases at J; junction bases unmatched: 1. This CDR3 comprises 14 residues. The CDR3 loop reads CASSITSVYNEQFF. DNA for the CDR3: TGTGCCAGTAGTATAACTAGCGTCTACAATGAGCAGTTCTTC. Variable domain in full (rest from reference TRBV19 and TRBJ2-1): DGGITQSPKYLFRKEGQNVTLSCEQNLNHDAMYWYRQDPGQGLRLIYYSQIVNDFQKGDIAEGYSVSREKKESFPLTVTSAQKNPTAFYLCASSITSVYNEQFFGPGTRLTVL.

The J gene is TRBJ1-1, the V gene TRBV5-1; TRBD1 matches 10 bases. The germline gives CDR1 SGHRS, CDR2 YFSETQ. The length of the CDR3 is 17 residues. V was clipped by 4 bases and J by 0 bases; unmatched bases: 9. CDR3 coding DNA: TGCGCCAGCAGCCCGACAGGGGGCGCATTTATGAACACTGAAGCTTTCTTT. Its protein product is CASSPTGGAFMNTEAFF. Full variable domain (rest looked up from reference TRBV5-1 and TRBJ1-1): KAGVTQTPRYLIKTRGQQVTLSCSPISGHRSVSWYQQTPGQGLQFLFEYFSETQRNKGNFPGRFSGRQFSNSRSEMNVSTLELGDSALYLCASSPTGGAFMNTEAFFGQGTRLTVV.

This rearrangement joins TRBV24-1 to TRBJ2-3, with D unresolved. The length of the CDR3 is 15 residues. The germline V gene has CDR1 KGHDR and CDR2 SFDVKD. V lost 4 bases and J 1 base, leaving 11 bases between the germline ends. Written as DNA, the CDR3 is TGTGCCACCAGTGACCAACAGAGTCGCACAGATACGCAGTATTTT. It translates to CATSDQQSRTDTQYF.